The clone carrying this T cell receptor beta chain was picked up a small number of times. Its antigen is not identified. The sample is drawn from a study of blood T cells in healthy people across ages. For the study at large: Template switching retrieved approximately one barcoded beta molecule for each two T cells. The study, taken as a whole, reports: There were more naive CD4+ cells and higher diversity in long-lived donors than in aged donors. Investigators treated diversity estimates from one million T cells as underestimates.

Trimming took 0 bases from V and 3 from J, leaving 8 bases between them. Looked up from germline, CDR1 is SGHTA and CDR2 is FQGNSA. The CDR3 runs to 14 residues. Total RNA, at least 5 micrograms per sample, came from PBMCs. Then a second PCR, running about 6 to 12 cycles, was carried out with a sample-barcoded 5' primer and a J-beta primer mix. One entry per CDR3 protein, called by TCRdb with MiXCR from the 5' RACE reads. The table includes hundreds of thousands of distinct CDR3 sequences, roughly 34% detected once. The sequenced sample was blood. The chain employs TRBV7-2 and TRBJ2-5; no clear D. The TCR originated in a man between 18 and 35 years old in good health. The CDR3 DNA is TGTGCCAGCAGCTTAGCTGGATTGAAAGAGACCCAGTACTTC. Its translation: CASSLAGLKETQYF.